In this sample, the clone carrying this T cell receptor beta chain turned up a few times. The data originate from a study of metastatic and nonmetastatic thyroid tumors. The CDR3 runs 13 residues. Deletions cut 8 bases from V and 4 bases from J, with 9 bases between. The germline V gene has CDR1 MNHNS and CDR2 SASEGT. Thyroid surgery had not been preceded by any treatment in any patient. MiXCR re-clonotyped the PCR reads for TCRdb. The sample records about 31,000 clones, 15% to 20% being singletons. Specimen: blood. This receptor was identified in a female donor with papillary thyroid cancer or a benign thyroid nodule (not recorded which). Some clones in this sample may be carry-over from other donors' samples. The chain is built from TRBV6-1 and TRBJ2-6; D possibly uses TRBD1 or TRBD2 (5 bases each). The CDR3 region is CASRGVGANVLTF. CDR3 bases: TGTGCCAGCCGGGGCGTGGGGGCCAACGTCCTGACTTTC.